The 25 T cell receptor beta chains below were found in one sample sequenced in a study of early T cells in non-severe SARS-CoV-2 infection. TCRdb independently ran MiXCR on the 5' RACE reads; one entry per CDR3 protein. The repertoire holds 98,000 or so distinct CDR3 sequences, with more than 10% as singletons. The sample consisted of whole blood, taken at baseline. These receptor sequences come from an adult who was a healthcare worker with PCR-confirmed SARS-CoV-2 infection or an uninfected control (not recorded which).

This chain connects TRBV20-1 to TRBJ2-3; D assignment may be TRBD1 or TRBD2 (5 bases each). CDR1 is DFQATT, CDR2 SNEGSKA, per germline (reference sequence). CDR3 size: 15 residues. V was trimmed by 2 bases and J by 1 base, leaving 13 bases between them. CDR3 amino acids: CSARSGRTGTDTQYF. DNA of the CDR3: TGCAGTGCTAGATCAGGGAGAACTGGCACAGATACGCAGTATTTT.

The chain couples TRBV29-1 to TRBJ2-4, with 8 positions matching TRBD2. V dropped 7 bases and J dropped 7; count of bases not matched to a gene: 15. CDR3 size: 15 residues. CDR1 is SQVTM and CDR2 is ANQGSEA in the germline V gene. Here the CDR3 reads CSARSSGGGLNIQYF. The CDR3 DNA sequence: TGCAGCGCTCGAAGCTCCGGCGGGGGGCTGAACATTCAGTACTTC.

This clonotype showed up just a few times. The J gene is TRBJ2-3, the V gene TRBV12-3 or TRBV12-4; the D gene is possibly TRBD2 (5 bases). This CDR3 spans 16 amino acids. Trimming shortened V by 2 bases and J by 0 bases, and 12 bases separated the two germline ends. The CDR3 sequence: CASSLPRGPSTDTQYF. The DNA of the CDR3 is TGTGCCAGCAGTTTACCCCGAGGGCCTAGCACAGATACGCAGTATTTT.

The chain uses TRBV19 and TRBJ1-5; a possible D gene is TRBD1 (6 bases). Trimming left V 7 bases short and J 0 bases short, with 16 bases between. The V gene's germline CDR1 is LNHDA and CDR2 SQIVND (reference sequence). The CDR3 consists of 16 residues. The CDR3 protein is CASKYGGAGSNQPQHF. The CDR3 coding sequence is TGTGCCAGTAAATACGGGGGCGCGGGTAGCAATCAGCCCCAGCATTTT.

Here the CDR3 DNA reads TGCAGTGCTAGAGATGTGCTAGCGCGCAGGGGAGAGACCCAGTACTTC. Amino acids: CSARDVLARRGETQYF. V is TRBV20-1 and J is TRBJ2-5, with D possibly being TRBD1 or TRBD2 (6 bases each). V lost 0 bases to trimming and J lost 4 bases, with 18 bases between them. The CDR3 sequence is 16 residues long. The germline gives CDR1 DFQATT, CDR2 SNEGSKA (reference sequence).

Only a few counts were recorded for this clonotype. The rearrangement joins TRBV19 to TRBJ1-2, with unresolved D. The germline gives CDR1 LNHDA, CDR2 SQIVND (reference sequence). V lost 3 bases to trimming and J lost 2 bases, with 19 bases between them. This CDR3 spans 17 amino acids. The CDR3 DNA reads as TGTGCCAGTAGTATGAGGGTTATGGAGCAACGAAACTATGGCTACACCTTC. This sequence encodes CASSMRVMEQRNYGYTF.

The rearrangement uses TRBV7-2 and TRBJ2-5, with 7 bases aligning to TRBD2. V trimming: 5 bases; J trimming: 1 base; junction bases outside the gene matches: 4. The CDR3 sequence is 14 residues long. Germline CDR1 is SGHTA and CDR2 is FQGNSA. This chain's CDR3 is CASSPGLRQETQYF. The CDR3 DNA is TGTGCCAGCAGCCCGGGACTACGCCAAGAGACCCAGTACTTC.

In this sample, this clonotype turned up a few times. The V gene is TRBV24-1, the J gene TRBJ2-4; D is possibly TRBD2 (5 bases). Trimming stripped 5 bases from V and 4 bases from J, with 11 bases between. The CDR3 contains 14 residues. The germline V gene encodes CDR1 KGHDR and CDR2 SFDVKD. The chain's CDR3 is CATSGGVLKNIQYF. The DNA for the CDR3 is TGTGCCACCAGTGGGGGAGTTTTGAAAAACATTCAGTACTTC.

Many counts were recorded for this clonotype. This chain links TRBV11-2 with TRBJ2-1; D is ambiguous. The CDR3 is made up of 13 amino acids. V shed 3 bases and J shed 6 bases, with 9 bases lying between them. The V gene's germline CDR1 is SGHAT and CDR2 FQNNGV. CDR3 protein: CASSLNEANEQFF. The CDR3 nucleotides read TGTGCCAGCAGCTTGAACGAAGCCAATGAGCAGTTCTTC.

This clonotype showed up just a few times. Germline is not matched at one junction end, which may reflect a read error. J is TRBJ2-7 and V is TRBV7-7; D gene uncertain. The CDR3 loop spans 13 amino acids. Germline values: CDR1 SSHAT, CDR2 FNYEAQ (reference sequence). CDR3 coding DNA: TGTGCTAGCAGCTTGAGTAATTCCTACGAGCAGTACTTC. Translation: CASSLSNSYEQYF.

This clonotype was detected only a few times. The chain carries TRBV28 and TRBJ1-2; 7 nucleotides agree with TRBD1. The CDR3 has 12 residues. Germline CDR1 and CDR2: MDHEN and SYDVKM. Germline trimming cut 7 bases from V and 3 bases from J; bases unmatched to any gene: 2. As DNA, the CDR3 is TGTGCCAGCACCGGGACAGACTATGGCTACACCTTC. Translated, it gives CASTGTDYGYTF.

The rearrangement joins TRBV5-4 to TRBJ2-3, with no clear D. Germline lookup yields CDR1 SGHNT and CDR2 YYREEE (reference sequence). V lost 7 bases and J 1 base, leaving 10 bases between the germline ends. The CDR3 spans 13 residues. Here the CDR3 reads CASLLRGTDTQYF. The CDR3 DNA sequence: TGTGCCAGCCTCCTCCGGGGCACAGATACGCAGTATTTT.

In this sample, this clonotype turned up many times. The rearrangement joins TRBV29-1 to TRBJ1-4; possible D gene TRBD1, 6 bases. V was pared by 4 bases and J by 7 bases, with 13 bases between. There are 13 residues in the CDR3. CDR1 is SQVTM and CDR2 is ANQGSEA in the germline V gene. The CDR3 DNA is TGCAGCGTTGCGGGGCAGGGGCCTGAAAAACTGTTTTTT. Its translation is CSVAGQGPEKLFF.

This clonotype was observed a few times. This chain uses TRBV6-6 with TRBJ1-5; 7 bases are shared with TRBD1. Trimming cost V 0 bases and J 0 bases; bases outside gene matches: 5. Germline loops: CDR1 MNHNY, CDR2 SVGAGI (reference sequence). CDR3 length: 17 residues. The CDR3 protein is CASSYSRDSYSNQPQHF. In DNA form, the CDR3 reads TGTGCCAGCAGTTACTCGAGGGACAGCTATAGCAATCAGCCCCAGCATTTT.

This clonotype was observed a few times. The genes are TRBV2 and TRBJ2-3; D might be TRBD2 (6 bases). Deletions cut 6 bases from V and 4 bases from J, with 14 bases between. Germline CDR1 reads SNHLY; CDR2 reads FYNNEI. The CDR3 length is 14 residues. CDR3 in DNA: TGTGCCAGCAGCATGGCGGGACTGGCAGATACGCAGTATTTT. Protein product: CASSMAGLADTQYF.

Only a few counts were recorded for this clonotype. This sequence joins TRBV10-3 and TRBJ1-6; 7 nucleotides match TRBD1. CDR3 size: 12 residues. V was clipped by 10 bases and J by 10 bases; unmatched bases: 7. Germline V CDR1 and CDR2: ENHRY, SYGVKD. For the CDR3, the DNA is TGTGCCACCCGGGACAGAGGCTCACCCCTCCACTTT. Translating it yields CATRDRGSPLHF.

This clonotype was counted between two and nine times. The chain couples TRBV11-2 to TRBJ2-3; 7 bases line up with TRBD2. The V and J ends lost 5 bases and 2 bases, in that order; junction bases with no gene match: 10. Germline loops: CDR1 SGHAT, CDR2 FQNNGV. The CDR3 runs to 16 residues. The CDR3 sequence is CASSPHGGVPTDTQYF. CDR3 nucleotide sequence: TGTGCCAGCAGCCCCCATGGGGGGGTACCCACAGATACGCAGTATTTT.

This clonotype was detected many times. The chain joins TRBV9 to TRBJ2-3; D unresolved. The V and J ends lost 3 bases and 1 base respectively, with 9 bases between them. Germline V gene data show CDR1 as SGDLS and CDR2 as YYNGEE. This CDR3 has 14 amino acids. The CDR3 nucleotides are TGTGCCAGCAGCGCACAAAGCCGCACAGATACGCAGTATTTT. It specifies CASSAQSRTDTQYF.

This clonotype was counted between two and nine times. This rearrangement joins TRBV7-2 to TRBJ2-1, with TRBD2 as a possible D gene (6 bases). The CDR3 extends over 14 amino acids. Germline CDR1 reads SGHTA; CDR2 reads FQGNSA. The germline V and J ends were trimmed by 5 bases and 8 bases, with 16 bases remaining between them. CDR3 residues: CASSHSMGGYEQFF. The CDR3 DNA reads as TGTGCCAGCAGCCATTCCATGGGGGGATATGAGCAGTTCTTC.

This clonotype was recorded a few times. DNA of the CDR3: TGTGCCAGCAGCTTAATCGGGGCCAACGTCCTGACTTTC. Residues: CASSLIGANVLTF. The chain recombines TRBV11-3 with TRBJ2-6; D is uncertain. The CDR3 runs to 13 residues. Germline assignment: CDR1 SGHNT and CDR2 YENEEA. Between the trimmed V and J ends, which lost 2 bases and 4 bases, there was a span of 3 bases.

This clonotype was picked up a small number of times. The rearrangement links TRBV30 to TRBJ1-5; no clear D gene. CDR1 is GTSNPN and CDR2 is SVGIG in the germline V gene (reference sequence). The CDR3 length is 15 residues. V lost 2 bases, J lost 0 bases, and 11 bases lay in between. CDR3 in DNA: TGTGCCTGGAGTCCGTCCCGACATAGCAATCAGCCCCAGCATTTT. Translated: CAWSPSRHSNQPQHF.

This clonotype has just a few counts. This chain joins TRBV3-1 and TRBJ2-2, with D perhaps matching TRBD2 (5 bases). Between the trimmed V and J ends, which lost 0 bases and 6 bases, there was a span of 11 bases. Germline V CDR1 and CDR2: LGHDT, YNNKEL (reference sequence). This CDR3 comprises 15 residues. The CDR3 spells CASSQDLGSAGELFF. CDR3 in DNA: TGTGCCAGCAGCCAAGATTTGGGGAGCGCCGGGGAGCTGTTTTTT.

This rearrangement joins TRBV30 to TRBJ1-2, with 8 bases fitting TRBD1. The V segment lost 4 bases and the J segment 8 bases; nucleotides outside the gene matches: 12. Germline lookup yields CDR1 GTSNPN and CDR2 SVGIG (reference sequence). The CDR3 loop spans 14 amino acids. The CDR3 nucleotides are TGTGCCTGGACCTCGGACAGGGTTAGAAGAGGCTACACCTTC. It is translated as CAWTSDRVRRGYTF.

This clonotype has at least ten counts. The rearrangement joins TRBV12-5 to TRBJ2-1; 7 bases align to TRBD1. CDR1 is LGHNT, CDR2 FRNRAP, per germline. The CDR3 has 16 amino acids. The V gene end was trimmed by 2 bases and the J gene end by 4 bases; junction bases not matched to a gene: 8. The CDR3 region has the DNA TGTGCTAGTGGTTTGTTACGGACAGGTACTTACAATGAGCAGTTCTTC. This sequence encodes CASGLLRTGTYNEQFF.

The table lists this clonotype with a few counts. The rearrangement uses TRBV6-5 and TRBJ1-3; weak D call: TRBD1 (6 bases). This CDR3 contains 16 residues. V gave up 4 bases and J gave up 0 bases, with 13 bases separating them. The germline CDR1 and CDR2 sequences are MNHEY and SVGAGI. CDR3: CASSSGQTISGNTIYF. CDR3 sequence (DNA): TGTGCCAGCAGTTCAGGACAGACGATCTCTGGAAACACCATATATTTT.